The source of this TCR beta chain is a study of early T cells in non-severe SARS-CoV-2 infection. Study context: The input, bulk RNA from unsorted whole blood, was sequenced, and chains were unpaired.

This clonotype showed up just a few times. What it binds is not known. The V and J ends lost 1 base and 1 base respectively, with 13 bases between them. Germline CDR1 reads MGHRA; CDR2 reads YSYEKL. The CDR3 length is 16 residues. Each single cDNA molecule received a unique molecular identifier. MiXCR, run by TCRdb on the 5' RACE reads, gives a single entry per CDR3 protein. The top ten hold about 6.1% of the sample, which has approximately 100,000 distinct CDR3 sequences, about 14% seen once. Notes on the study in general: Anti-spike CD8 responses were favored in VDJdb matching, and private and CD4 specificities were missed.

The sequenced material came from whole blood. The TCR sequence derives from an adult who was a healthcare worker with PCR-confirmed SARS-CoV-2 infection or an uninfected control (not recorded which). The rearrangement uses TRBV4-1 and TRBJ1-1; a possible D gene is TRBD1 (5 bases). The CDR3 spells CASSQVIQGENTEAFF. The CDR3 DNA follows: TGCGCCAGCAGCCAAGTGATCCAGGGAGAGAACACTGAAGCTTTCTTT.